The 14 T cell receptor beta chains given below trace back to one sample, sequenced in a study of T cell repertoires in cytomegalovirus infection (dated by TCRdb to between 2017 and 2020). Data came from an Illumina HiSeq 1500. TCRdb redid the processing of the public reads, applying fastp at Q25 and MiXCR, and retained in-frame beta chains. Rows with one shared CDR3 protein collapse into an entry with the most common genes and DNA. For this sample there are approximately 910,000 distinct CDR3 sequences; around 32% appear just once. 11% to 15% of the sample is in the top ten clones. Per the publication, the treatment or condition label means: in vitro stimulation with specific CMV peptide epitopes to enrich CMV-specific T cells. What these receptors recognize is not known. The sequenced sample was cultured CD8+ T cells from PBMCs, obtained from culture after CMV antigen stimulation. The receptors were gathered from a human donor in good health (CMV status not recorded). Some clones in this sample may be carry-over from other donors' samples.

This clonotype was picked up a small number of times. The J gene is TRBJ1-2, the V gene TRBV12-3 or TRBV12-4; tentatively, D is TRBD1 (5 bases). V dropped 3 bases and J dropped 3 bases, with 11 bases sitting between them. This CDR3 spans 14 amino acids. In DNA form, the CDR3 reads TGTGCCAGCAGTTTGGGGGGAGATTACTATGGCTACACCTTC. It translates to CASSLGGDYYGYTF.

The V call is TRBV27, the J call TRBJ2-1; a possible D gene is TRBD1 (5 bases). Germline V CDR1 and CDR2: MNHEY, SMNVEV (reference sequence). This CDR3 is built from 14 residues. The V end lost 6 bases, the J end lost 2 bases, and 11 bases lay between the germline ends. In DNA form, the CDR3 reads TGTGCCAGCAGCCCCGTGGGGCCCTACAATGAGCAGTTCTTC. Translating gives CASSPVGPYNEQFF.

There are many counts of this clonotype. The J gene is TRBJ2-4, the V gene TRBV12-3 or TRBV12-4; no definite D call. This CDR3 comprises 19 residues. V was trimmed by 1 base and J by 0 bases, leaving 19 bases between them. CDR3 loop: CASSLEYIDITQAKNIQYF. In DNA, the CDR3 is TGTGCCAGCAGTTTAGAGTACATAGATATTACCCAAGCCAAAAACATTCAGTACTTC.

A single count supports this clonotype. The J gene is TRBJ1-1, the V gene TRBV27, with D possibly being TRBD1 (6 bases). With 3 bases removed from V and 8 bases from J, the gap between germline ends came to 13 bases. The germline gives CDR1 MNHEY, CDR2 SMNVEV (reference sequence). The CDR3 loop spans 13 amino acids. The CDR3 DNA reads TGTGCCAGCAGTTTCTCGCCAGGGGCGGAAGCTTTCTTT. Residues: CASSFSPGAEAFF.

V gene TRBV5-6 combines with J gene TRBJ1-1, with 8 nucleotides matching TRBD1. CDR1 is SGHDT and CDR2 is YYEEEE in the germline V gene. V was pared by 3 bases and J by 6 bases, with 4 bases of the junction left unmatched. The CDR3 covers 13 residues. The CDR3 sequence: CASSWTGLAEAFF. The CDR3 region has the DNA TGTGCCAGCAGCTGGACAGGGTTGGCTGAAGCTTTCTTT.

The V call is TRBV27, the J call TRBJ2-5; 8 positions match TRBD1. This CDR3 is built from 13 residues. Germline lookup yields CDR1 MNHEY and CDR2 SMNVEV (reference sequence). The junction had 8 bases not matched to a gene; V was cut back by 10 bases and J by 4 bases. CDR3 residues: CATQGAWTETQYF. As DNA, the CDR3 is TGTGCCACCCAGGGGGCCTGGACAGAGACCCAGTACTTC.

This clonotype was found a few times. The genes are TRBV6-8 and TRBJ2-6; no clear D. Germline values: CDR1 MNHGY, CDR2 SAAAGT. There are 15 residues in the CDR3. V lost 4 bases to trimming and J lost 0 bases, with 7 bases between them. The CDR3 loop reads CASSSWISGANVLTF. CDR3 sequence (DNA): TGTGCCAGCAGTTCCTGGATCTCTGGGGCCAACGTCCTGACTTTC.

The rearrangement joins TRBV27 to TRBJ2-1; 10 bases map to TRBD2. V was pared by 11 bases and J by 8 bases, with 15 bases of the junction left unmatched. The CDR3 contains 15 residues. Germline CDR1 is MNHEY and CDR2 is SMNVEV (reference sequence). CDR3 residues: CACRRAGGPGDEQFF. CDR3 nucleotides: TGTGCCTGCCGTAGAGCGGGGGGGCCTGGGGATGAGCAGTTCTTC.

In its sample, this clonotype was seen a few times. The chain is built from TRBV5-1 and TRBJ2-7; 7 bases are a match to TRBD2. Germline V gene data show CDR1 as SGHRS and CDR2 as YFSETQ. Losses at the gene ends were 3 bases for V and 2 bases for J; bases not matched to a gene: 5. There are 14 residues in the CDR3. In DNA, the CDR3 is TGCGCCAGCAGCTCAAGCGGGGCCACCTACGAGCAGTACTTC. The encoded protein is CASSSSGATYEQYF.

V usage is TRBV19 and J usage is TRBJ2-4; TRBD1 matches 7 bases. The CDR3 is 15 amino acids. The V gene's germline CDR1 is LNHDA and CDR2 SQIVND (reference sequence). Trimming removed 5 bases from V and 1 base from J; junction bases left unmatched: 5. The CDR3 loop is CASSPSRGAKNIQYF. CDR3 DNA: TGTGCCAGTAGTCCATCCAGGGGGGCCAAAAACATTCAGTACTTC.

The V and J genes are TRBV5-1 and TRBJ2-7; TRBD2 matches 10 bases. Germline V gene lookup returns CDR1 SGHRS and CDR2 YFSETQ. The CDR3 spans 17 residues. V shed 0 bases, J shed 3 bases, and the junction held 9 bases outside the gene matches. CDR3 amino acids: CASSLGSGGASYYEQYF. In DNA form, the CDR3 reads TGCGCCAGCAGCTTGGGCAGCGGGGGGGCCTCTTACTACGAGCAGTACTTC.

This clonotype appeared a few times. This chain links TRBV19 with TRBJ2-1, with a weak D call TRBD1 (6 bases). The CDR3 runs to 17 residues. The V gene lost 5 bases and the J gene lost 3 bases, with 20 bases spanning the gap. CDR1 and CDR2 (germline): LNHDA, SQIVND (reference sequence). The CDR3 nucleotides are TGTGCCAGTAGTCCCAAAGAAGGGGACACCCTCTACAATGAGCAGTTCTTC. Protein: CASSPKEGDTLYNEQFF.

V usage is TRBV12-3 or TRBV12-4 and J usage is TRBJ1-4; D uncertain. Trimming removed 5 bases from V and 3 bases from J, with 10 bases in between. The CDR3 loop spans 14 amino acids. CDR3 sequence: CASSQQRSNEKLFF. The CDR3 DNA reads TGTGCCAGCAGTCAACAGCGTTCTAATGAAAAACTGTTTTTT.

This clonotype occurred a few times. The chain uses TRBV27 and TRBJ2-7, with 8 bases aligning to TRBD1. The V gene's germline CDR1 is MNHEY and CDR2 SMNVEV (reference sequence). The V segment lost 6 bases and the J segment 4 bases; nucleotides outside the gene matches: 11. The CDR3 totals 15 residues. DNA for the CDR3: TGTGCCAGCAGCTCAGGACAGGGTAGAAAGTACGAGCAGTACTTC. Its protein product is CASSSGQGRKYEQYF.